This T cell receptor beta chain was retrieved from a study of response to subunit inactivated influenza vaccine. Study observations and caveats: A suggestion made by the authors is that each seasonal influenza vaccination recruits few new T cells.

TCRdb ran MiXCR on the RT-PCR reads and lists one entry per CDR3 protein. This table holds 200,000 to 300,000 distinct CDR3 sequences, approximately 12% found once. Remarks on this clonotype: Antigen unknown.

Between the trimmed V and J ends, which lost 6 bases and 2 bases, there was a span of 10 bases. The CDR3 is made up of 13 amino acids. This TCR was recovered from a man aged 45-65 years who received an inactivated influenza vaccine. The material sequenced was non-naive T cells sorted from PBMCs, taken 14 to 15 days before vaccination. The chain couples TRBV12-3 or TRBV12-4 to TRBJ2-5; possibly TRBD1 or TRBD2 for D (6 bases each). The CDR3 loop is CASSPGAQETQYF. The CDR3 DNA reads as TGTGCCAGCAGCCCGGGGGCGCAAGAGACCCAGTACTTC.